The T cell receptor beta chain under discussion was sequenced for a study of T-cell reconstitution after alpha-beta-depleted transplantation in children. TCRbeta library preparation incorporated unique molecular identifiers. MiXCR, applied by TCRdb to the PCR reads, yields one record per CDR3 protein. The sample comprises about 210,000 distinct CDR3 sequences, under 20% of which are singletons, and approximately 40% rests with the top ten. Findings of the study overall: As was reported, about two months after transplant, alpha-beta T cells came from several hundred expanded graft clones. When one year had passed after transplant, most T-cell counts and diversity came from newly produced T cells. Recipient T cells and thymic progenitors that survived gave rise to the high TCRbeta diversity observed at day 60 in some patients.

Per the germline V gene, CDR1 is SQVTM and CDR2 is ANQGSEA. CDR3 length: 13 amino acids. The V gene lost 7 bases and the J gene lost 2 bases, with 15 bases spanning the gap. This clonotype occurred a few times. As yet, its antigen is unknown. The clonotype was recovered from a male patient aged 2-15 years who had a stem cell transplant for acute lymphoblastic leukemia, so the T cells may come from the graft donor. The chain couples TRBV29-1 to TRBJ2-7; D may match TRBD1 or TRBD2 (5 bases each). The sequencing used PBMCs, mostly from graft donor cells, collected 360 days after TCRalphabeta/CD19-depleted stem cell transplant. The CDR3, as DNA: TGCAGCGCTTGGACCGGGACCCCCTACGAGCAGTACTTC. It specifies CSAWTGTPYEQYF.